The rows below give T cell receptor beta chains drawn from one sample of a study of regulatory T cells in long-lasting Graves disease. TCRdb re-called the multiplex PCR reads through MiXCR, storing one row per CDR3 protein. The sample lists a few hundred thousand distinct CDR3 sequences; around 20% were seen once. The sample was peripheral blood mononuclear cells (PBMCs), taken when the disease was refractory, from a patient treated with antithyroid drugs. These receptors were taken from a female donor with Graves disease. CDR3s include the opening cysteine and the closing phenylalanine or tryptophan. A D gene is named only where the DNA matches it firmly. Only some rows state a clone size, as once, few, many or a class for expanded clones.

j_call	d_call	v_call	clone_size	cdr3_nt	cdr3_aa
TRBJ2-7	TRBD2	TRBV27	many	TGTGCCAGCAGTTTGGCTAGCGGGTACTACGAGCAGTACTTC	CASSLASGYYEQYF
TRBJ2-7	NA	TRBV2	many	TGTGCCAGCAGTGAAAGGGGAAAAGACGAGCAGTACTTC	CASSERGKDEQYF
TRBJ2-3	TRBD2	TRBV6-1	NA	TGTGCCAGCAGTGACCCCTTAGCGGGAGGGAGTACAGATACGCAGTATTTT	CASSDPLAGGSTDTQYF
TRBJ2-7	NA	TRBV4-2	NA	TGTGCCAGCAGAGCAGGAGAAGGTAGTGGCTCCTACGAGCAGTACTTC	CASRAGEGSGSYEQYF
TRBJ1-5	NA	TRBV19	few	TGTGCCAGTAGTAAGGGCGGGTATCAAATAGGTCAGCCCCAGCATTTT	CASSKGGYQIGQPQHF
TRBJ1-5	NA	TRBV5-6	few	TGTGCCAGCAGCTTGTCAGGGATGGTGCAGCCCCAGCATTTT	CASSLSGMVQPQHF
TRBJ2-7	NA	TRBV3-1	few	TGTGCCAGCAGCCAAGGATGGTTATTGCGTGACTCTTCCTACGAGCAGTACTTC	CASSQGWLLRDSSYEQYF
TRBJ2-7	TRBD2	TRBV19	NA	TGTGCCAGTGGGACTAGCTCCGGGGAGCAGTACTTC	CASGTSSGEQYF
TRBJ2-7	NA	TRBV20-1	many	TGCAGTGCTAGAGAGGGGGGCAGGGTATGGCGCGAGCAGTACTTC	CSAREGGRVWREQYF
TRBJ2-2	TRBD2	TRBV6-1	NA	TGTGCCAGCACCGGACTAGCCGGGGAGCTGTTTTTT	CASTGLAGELFF
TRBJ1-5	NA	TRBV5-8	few	TGTGCCAGCAGCTTCATTGTGGGATTAAATAGCAATCAGCCCCAGCATTTT	CASSFIVGLNSNQPQHF
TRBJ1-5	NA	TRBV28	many	TGTGCCAGCAGTTTTTTGGGGGGAAATAGGCAGCCCCAGCATTTT	CASSFLGGNRQPQHF
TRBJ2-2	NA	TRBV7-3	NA	TGTGCCAGCAGCCCTGGGATGGTCGGGGAGCTGTTTTTT	CASSPGMVGELFF
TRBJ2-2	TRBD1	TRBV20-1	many	TGCAGTGCTGGACAGGGGGCGCGGGCCGGGGAGCTGTTTTTT	CSAGQGARAGELFF
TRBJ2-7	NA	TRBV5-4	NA	TGTGCCAGCAGCTTAGGGGTCAGTGACTACGAGCAGTACTTC	CASSLGVSDYEQYF
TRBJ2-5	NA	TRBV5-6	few	TGTGCCAGCAGGTTGGCGGCGGCCGGTCGGGAGACCCAGTACTTC	CASRLAAAGRETQYF
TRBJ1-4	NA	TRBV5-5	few	TGTGCCAGCAGCTCGGACAGAGTAGGGGAAAAACTGTTTTTT	CASSSDRVGEKLFF
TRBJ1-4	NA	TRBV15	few	TGTGCCACCAGCAGGGTGTCCGCGGCCTTTAATGAAAAACTGTTTTTT	CATSRVSAAFNEKLFF
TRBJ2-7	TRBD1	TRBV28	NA	TGTGCCAGCAGAGTGGACAGGGGTGACCCATACGAGCAGTACTTC	CASRVDRGDPYEQYF
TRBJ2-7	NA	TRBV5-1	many	TGCGCCAGCAGCTTGGTGGGGACGGTGAACTACGAGCAGTACTTC	CASSLVGTVNYEQYF
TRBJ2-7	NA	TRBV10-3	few	TGTGCCATCAGTGAGTCCGGCACCGTCGGGGAGCAGTACTTC	CAISESGTVGEQYF
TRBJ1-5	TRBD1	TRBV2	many	TGTGCCAGCAGTCTGACCCAGGGGGCTTGGAATCAGCCCCAGCATTTT	CASSLTQGAWNQPQHF
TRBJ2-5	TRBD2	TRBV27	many	TGTGCCAGCAGTCCCGGGACTAGCTGGGTACAAGAGACCCAGTACTTC	CASSPGTSWVQETQYF
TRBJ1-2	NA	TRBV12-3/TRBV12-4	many	TGTGCCAGCAGTCCAGGGAATGGCTACACCTTC	CASSPGNGYTF
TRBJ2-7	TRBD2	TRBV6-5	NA	TGTGCCAGCAGTTACTCGACGACTAGCGGCGCCTACGAGCAGTACTTC	CASSYSTTSGAYEQYF
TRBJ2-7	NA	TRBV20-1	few	TGCAGTGCTAGAGAGGCGGACACCGAGCAGTACTTC	CSAREADTEQYF
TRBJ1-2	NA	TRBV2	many	TGTGCCAGCAGTGAATCCTCATATGGCTACACCTTC	CASSESSYGYTF
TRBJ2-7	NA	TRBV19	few	TGTGCCAGTAGCCCTCGGGACAAAACCTACGAGCAGTACTTC	CASSPRDKTYEQYF
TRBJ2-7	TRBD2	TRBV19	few	TGTGCCAGTAGTACCCGGACTAGCGGGAGTGTTCCCCCAAACTACGAGCAGTACTTC	CASSTRTSGSVPPNYEQYF